These 29 T cell receptor beta chains were all obtained from the same sample, sequenced in a study of T cells in women clearing cervical HPV infection. Assay used: immunoSEQ multiplex PCR; TCRdb lists only in-frame clones, some missing. The table counts some 30,000 clones; over 3% lies in the top ten. Source material: blood buffy coat. These receptor sequences come from a woman between 18 and 70 years old with a cervical HPV16 infection that either progressed to CIN3+ or cleared (not recorded which).

To note about this clone: Coverage ceases 3 residues before the CDR3 finishes, and the germline J gene fills in the end. This chain uses TRBV5-1 with TRBJ2-1; TRBD2 matches 11 bases. CDR3 length: 15 amino acids. Unmatched junction bases numbered 5, after V lost 6 bases and J lost 3 bases. From germline, CDR1 is SGHRS and CDR2 YFSETQ. CDR3 amino acids: CASTKTSGGYNEQFF. The sequenced part of the CDR3 DNA is TGCGCCAGCACCAAAACTAGCGGGGGCTACAATGAG.

Concerning this clone itself: Read coverage stops 3 residues before the CDR3 terminus; the germline J gene supplies the remainder. The genes are TRBV13 and TRBJ1-1, with 10 bases that match TRBD1. The germline V gene encodes CDR1 PRHDT and CDR2 FYEKMQ (reference sequence). Trimming took 5 bases from V and 4 from J; bases not matched to a gene: 10. CDR3 length: 16 residues. The CDR3 is CASSPTWDRGSTEAFF. Partial CDR3 DNA: TGTGCCAGCAGCCCCACATGGGACAGGGGATCCACTGAA.

A note on this clone: The missing CDR3 end, 3 residues past where the read stops, is filled in from the germline J gene. The chain links TRBV11-2 to TRBJ2-7; unclear D gene. The CDR3 has 15 residues. Germline assignment: CDR1 SGHAT and CDR2 FQNNGV. The V end was cut by 0 bases, the J end by 0 bases, with 9 bases between. The CDR3 protein is CASSLDRGSSYEQYF. The sequenced CDR3 bases are TGTGCCAGCAGCTTAGATCGTGGCAGCTCCTACGAG.

As regards this clone: The CDR3 is cut off 3 residues early in the read; its end comes from the germline J gene. This chain links TRBV19 with TRBJ1-6; 9 bases fit TRBD1. The V and J ends lost 7 bases and 7 bases, in that order; junction bases with no gene match: 8. The CDR3 length is 15 residues. The germline V gene has CDR1 LNHDA and CDR2 SQIVND (reference sequence). CDR3 residues: CASTGDRARNSPLHF. CDR3 DNA, as far as it was read: TGTGCCAGTACCGGGGACAGGGCACGAAATTCACCC.

On this clone: The read is 3 residues too short to cover the CDR3 end, so that end is filled in from the germline J gene. The chain recombines TRBV18 with TRBJ2-5; 10 bases fit TRBD2. The junction had 5 bases not matched to a gene; V was cut back by 6 bases and J by 1 base. CDR1 is KGHSH, CDR2 LQKENI, per germline. The CDR3 length is 15 residues. CDR3 DNA, as far as it was read: TGTGCCAGCTCCCTGCTAGCGGGGGTCCAAGAGACC. The encoded protein is CASSLLAGVQET. Given in full, the CDR3 is CASSLLAGVQETQYF. The full variable domain, in which reference TRBV18 and TRBJ2-5 provide the parts outside the CDR3, is NAGVMQNPRHLVRRRGQEARLRCSPMKGHSHVYWYRQLPEEGLKFMVYLQKENIIDESGMPKERFSAEFPKEGPSILRIQQVVRGDSAAYFCASSLLAGVQETQYFGPGTRLLVL.

CDR3 sequence: CASSTYTGELFF. CDR3 DNA, as far as it was read: TGCGCCAGCAGCACTTACACCGGGGAG. The chain carries TRBV10-2 and TRBJ2-2; D not certain. The CDR3 end is not reached by the read, which stops 3 residues before it; the germline J gene fills it in. The germline CDR1 and CDR2 sequences are WSHSY and SAAADI. The CDR3 extends over 12 amino acids. Trimming took off 6 bases at V and 3 bases at J, with 5 bases between the two ends.

Details on this clone: The read falls 3 residues short of the CDR3 end, and the missing part is taken from the germline J gene. The V and J genes are TRBV5-5 and TRBJ1-5; 9 bases are shared with TRBD1. CDR3 length: 15 amino acids. The V gene end was trimmed by 2 bases and the J gene end by 2 bases; junction bases not matched to a gene: 2. Germline V gene data show CDR1 as SGHKS and CDR2 as YYEKEE (reference sequence). The part of the CDR3 DNA that was read is TGTGCCAGCAGCTTTACAGGGGGCGGCAATCAGCCC. Protein product: CASSFTGGGNQP. The full CDR3 is CASSFTGGGNQPQHF.

Turning to this clone: Sequencing ends 3 residues short of the CDR3 end; the germline J gene provides the rest. The gene calls are TRBV7-9 and TRBJ1-2, with D unresolved. V lost 1 base, J lost 5 bases, and 14 bases lay in between. The CDR3 covers 15 residues. Germline CDR1 reads SEHNR; CDR2 reads FQNEAQ (reference sequence). The CDR3: CASSLVRVTLYGYTF. The part of the CDR3 DNA that was read is TGTGCCAGCAGCTTAGTAAGGGTTACGCTTTATGGC. The whole variable domain, remainder taken from reference TRBV7-9 and TRBJ1-2, is DTGVSQNPRHKITKRGQNVTFRCDPISEHNRLYWYRQTLGQGPEFLTYFQNEAQLEKSRLLSDRFSAERPKGSFSTLEIQRTEQGDSAMYLCASSLVRVTLYGYTFGSGTRLTVV.

Details on this clone: Read data end 3 residues before the CDR3 end; the end is taken from the germline J gene. The chain carries TRBV18 and TRBJ1-1, with D perhaps TRBD1 (5 bases). This CDR3 is built from 15 residues. V lost 1 base to trimming and J lost 4 bases, with 13 bases between them. Germline assignment: CDR1 KGHSH and CDR2 LQKENI. CDR3 protein: CASSPRTGGSTEAFF. The CDR3 bases that were read are TGTGCCAGCTCACCACGAACGGGGGGTAGCACTGAA.

Points on this clone: The read finishes 3 residues shy of the CDR3 end, and the germline J gene is used to complete it. The chain combines TRBV5-1 with TRBJ2-1; a weak D match, TRBD2 (5 bases). CDR1 is SGHRS, CDR2 YFSETQ, per germline. This CDR3 comprises 15 residues. The V gene lost 0 bases and the J gene lost 2 bases, with 9 bases spanning the gap. The CDR3 region is CASSLAGFAYNEQFF. The sequenced part of the CDR3 DNA is TGCGCCAGCAGCTTGGCGGGGTTCGCCTACAATGAG.

Comments on this clone: The DNA ends 3 residues before the CDR3 does, and the rest of the CDR3 is filled in from the germline J gene. The chain couples TRBV9 to TRBJ1-1; D is perhaps TRBD1 (5 bases). The CDR3 loop spans 14 amino acids. Germline V gene data show CDR1 as SGDLS and CDR2 as YYNGEE. Trimming removed 0 bases at V and 7 bases at J, with 13 bases between. CDR3 DNA (partial): TGTGCCAGCAGCGTAGTAGGGGCAGTAAATGAA. Residues: CASSVVGAVNE. The whole CDR3 sequence reads CASSVVGAVNEAFF.

On this clone: The sequence runs out 3 residues before the end of the CDR3; the remainder is reconstructed from the germline J gene. V gene TRBV5-6 combines with J gene TRBJ2-5; 8 bases are shared with TRBD1. There are 15 residues in the CDR3. Losses at the gene ends were 4 bases for V and 5 bases for J; bases not matched to a gene: 10. Germline loops: CDR1 SGHDT, CDR2 YYEEEE. CDR3 bases read: TGTGCCAGCAGCCCAAGGACAGGGATGAGTGAGACC. Translation gives CASSPRTGMSET. From start to end, the CDR3 is CASSPRTGMSETQYF.

A note on this clone: The read stops 3 residues short of the end of the CDR3; the missing end is completed from the germline J gene. This chain links TRBV6-2 or TRBV6-3 with TRBJ1-5; 7 nucleotides agree with TRBD1. This CDR3 spans 14 amino acids. J gave up 2 bases and V 5 bases, and 3 bases lay outside the gene matches. Germline V gene sequence: CDR1 MNHEY, CDR2 SVGEGT. The DNA read from the CDR3 is TGTGCCAGCAGTCGAACAGGGGGCAATCAGCCC. Protein sequence: CASSRTGGNQP. The full CDR3 sequence reads CASSRTGGNQPQHF.

For this clone: The DNA ends 3 residues before the CDR3 does, and the rest of the CDR3 is filled in from the germline J gene. This sequence joins TRBV5-1 and TRBJ2-7; 7 positions agree with TRBD1. After removal of 6 bases from V and 5 bases from J, the junction contained 14 bases not matched to a gene. Germline V gene sequence: CDR1 SGHRS, CDR2 YFSETQ. The CDR3 spans 15 residues. The CDR3 loop reads CASTSNPVQGDEQYF. CDR3 DNA (partial): TGCGCCAGCACCTCCAATCCGGTCCAGGGGGACGAG. The full variable domain, with the rest looked up from reference TRBV5-1 and TRBJ2-7, is KAGVTQTPRYLIKTRGQQVTLSCSPISGHRSVSWYQQTPGQGLQFLFEYFSETQRNKGNFPGRFSGRQFSNSRSEMNVSTLELGDSALYLCASTSNPVQGDEQYFGPGTRLTVT.

Notes on this clone: The DNA ends 3 residues before the CDR3 does, and the rest of the CDR3 is filled in from the germline J gene. The chain recombines TRBV19 with TRBJ2-2; 9 positions match TRBD1. Germline V gene sequence: CDR1 LNHDA, CDR2 SQIVND (reference sequence). The CDR3 loop spans 15 amino acids. The chain's CDR3 is CASTVAGQGNEKLFF. The covered CDR3 bases are TGTGCCAGTACCGTGGCGGGACAGGGAAATGAAAAG.

With regard to this clone: The read terminates 3 residues before the CDR3 end, so the remaining end is supplied by the germline J gene. This sequence joins TRBV29-1 and TRBJ2-3; TRBD1 aligns across 8 bases. Germline CDR1 is SQVTM and CDR2 is ANQGSEA. The CDR3 covers 14 residues. This CDR3 is CSVSPGTGNQPQYF. The DNA read from the CDR3 is TGCAGCGTTAGTCCGGGGACAGGCAATCAGCCG.

Concerning this clone: The missing CDR3 end, 3 residues past where the read stops, is filled in from the germline J gene. This rearrangement joins TRBV12-5 to TRBJ1-2, with 7 bases that match TRBD1. V was clipped by 1 base and J by 4 bases; unmatched bases: 6. This CDR3 spans 15 amino acids. Germline-derived CDR1 and CDR2 are LGHNT and FRNRAP. The CDR3 protein is CASGLGTGVVYGYTF. Partial CDR3 DNA: TGTGCTAGTGGTTTGGGTACAGGGGTAGTCTATGGC.

Note on this clone: The read ends 3 residues before the CDR3 terminus; that terminus is restored from the germline J gene. The chain carries TRBV2 and TRBJ1-1; TRBD1 matches 9 bases. The ends lost 5 bases at V and 1 base at J; junction bases unmatched: 11. Germline CDR1 reads SNHLY; CDR2 reads FYNNEI. The CDR3 totals 17 residues. CDR3 residues: CASSTQGARNRNTEAFF. The DNA read from the CDR3 is TGTGCCAGCAGTACACAGGGGGCGCGTAACCGGAACACTGAA.

Worth noting for this clone: The read gets to within 3 residues of the CDR3 end, and the germline J gene fills in the rest. V gene TRBV2 combines with J gene TRBJ1-2; 9 nucleotides line up with TRBD1. The CDR3 covers 14 residues. Germline lookup yields CDR1 SNHLY and CDR2 FYNNEI. This chain's CDR3 is CASSILGQGYDYTF. The part of the CDR3 DNA that was read is TGTGCCAGCAGTATTCTGGGACAGGGTTACGAC. The whole variable domain, remainder taken from reference TRBV2 and TRBJ1-2, is EPEVTQTPSHQVTQMGQEVILRCVPISNHLYFYWYRQILGQKVEFLVSFYNNEISEKSEIFDDQFSVERPDGSNFTLKIRSTKLEDSAMYFCASSILGQGYDYTFGSGTRLTVV.

To note about this clone: The junction differs from germline at one of its ends, possibly a read error. The read finishes 3 residues shy of the CDR3 end, and the germline J gene is used to complete it. The same CDR3 can be traced to other DNA sequences in this sample. This chain joins TRBV6-1 and TRBJ1-2; 7 nucleotides match TRBD1. Germline CDR1 reads MNHNS; CDR2 reads SASEGT. This CDR3 has 15 amino acids. Incomplete CDR3 DNA: TGTGCCAGCAGTGAAGCCAGACAGGGAGGCTATGGA. Residues: CASSEARQGGYG. The full CDR3 protein reads CASSEARQGGYGYTF.

Of note for this clone: The read comes to an end 3 residues before the CDR3 does, leaving the germline J gene to fill in the end. The chain couples TRBV9 to TRBJ2-5; no clear D. The germline V gene has CDR1 SGDLS and CDR2 YYNGEE. The CDR3 covers 17 residues. The germline V and J ends were trimmed by 2 bases and 5 bases, with 22 bases remaining between them. CDR3 DNA (partial): TGTGCCAGCAGCGTGAGCACCTTATCTCTAGGTGGGGAGACC. It translates to CASSVSTLSLGGET. The complete CDR3 protein is CASSVSTLSLGGETQYF.

As to this clone: The observed sequence ends 3 residues before the CDR3 terminus, with the missing tail filled in from the germline J gene. The chain has TRBV5-4 and TRBJ1-2; D is perhaps TRBD1 (5 bases). The CDR3 runs to 11 residues. Germline CDR1 and CDR2: SGHNT and YYREEE (reference sequence). CDR3 DNA (partial): TGTGCCAGCAGCTCGGGGCGGGGA. Translating it yields CASSSGRG. The CDR3 in full is CASSSGRGYTF.

With regard to this clone: The read ends 3 residues shy of where the CDR3 ends; the end is completed using the germline J gene. The chain joins TRBV7-9 to TRBJ2-1, with D perhaps matching TRBD2 (6 bases). The CDR3 sequence is 14 residues long. Germline V gives CDR1 SEHNR, CDR2 FQNEAQ (reference sequence). Trimming took 1 base from V and 4 from J, leaving 8 bases between them. Incomplete CDR3 DNA: TGTGCCAGCAGCTTAGAGCGGGCGTACAATGAG. This codes for CASSLERAYNE. From start to end, the CDR3 is CASSLERAYNEQFF.

About this clone itself: Read sequence stops 3 residues before the CDR3 end, and the germline J gene provides the missing end. The sample holds other DNA sequences that translate to the same CDR3. The chain has TRBV18 and TRBJ2-7; 8 positions agree with TRBD1. This CDR3 is built from 13 residues. Germline V lookup: CDR1 KGHSH, CDR2 LQKENI. Trimming removed 4 bases from V and 2 bases from J; junction bases left unmatched: 1. Partial CDR3 DNA: TGTGCCAGCTCACTGACAGGGGCCTACGAG. Encoded protein: CASSLTGAYE. From start to end, the CDR3 is CASSLTGAYEQYF.

A word on this clone: The read finishes 3 residues shy of the CDR3 end, and the germline J gene is used to complete it. The chain joins TRBV12-3 or TRBV12-4 to TRBJ2-3; 10 positions match TRBD1. This CDR3 is 15 amino acids long. V shed 6 bases and J 2 bases; nucleotides not matched to a gene: 5. This CDR3 reads CASRWDRGYTDTQYF. Incomplete CDR3 DNA: TGTGCCAGCAGGTGGGACAGGGGTTACACAGATACG.

Comment on this clone: The CDR3 end is not reached by the read, which stops 3 residues before it; the germline J gene fills it in. The chain carries TRBV7-2 and TRBJ1-2; no clear D. Germline-derived CDR1 and CDR2 are SGHTA and FQGNSA. The CDR3 consists of 14 residues. Trimming left V 0 bases short and J 6 bases short, with 11 bases between. CDR3 loop: CASSLASRANGYTF. CDR3 DNA, as far as it was read: TGTGCCAGCAGCTTAGCATCGCGAGCTAATGGC. The full variable domain, with the rest looked up from reference TRBV7-2 and TRBJ1-2, is GAGVSQSPSNKVTEKGKDVELRCDPISGHTALYWYRQSLGQGLEFLIYFQGNSAPDKSGLPSDRFSAERTGGSVSTLTIQRTQQEDSAVYLCASSLASRANGYTFGSGTRLTVV.

As concerns this clone: Read sequence stops 3 residues before the CDR3 end, and the germline J gene provides the missing end. V gene TRBV11-2 combines with J gene TRBJ2-3; D call uncertain. The CDR3 has 14 residues. Germline V CDR1 and CDR2: SGHAT, FQNNGV. V was cut by 4 bases and J by 4 bases, with 12 bases left in between. The CDR3 DNA, read in part, is TGTGCCAGCAGCTCCCCGACATGGGCAGATACG. Its protein is CASSSPTWADT. In full, the CDR3 is CASSSPTWADTQYF.

Concerning this clone: Read data end 3 residues before the CDR3 end; the end is taken from the germline J gene. The chain uses TRBV19 and TRBJ1-4, with TRBD1 matching 9 bases. V shed 5 bases, J shed 8 bases, and the junction held 9 bases outside the gene matches. Looked up from germline, CDR1 is LNHDA and CDR2 is SQIVND (reference sequence). The CDR3 is 15 amino acids. The sequenced CDR3 bases are TGTGCCAGTAGTGAACCAACAGGGGGCGTGGAAAAA. Protein product: CASSEPTGGVEK. The entire CDR3 protein reads CASSEPTGGVEKLFF. The variable domain in full, completed from reference TRBV19 and TRBJ1-4, reads DGGITQSPKYLFRKEGQNVTLSCEQNLNHDAMYWYRQDPGQGLRLIYYSQIVNDFQKGDIAEGYSVSREKKESFPLTVTSAQKNPTAFYLCASSEPTGGVEKLFFGSGTQLSVL.

As concerns this clone: The read halts 3 residues ahead of the CDR3 end, with the missing end drawn from the germline J gene. This chain uses TRBV7-8 with TRBJ2-7; D is possibly TRBD2 (6 bases). In germline, CDR1 is SGHVS, CDR2 FQNEAQ. Trimming took 5 bases from V and 1 from J, leaving 12 bases between them. This CDR3 is 14 amino acids long. Incomplete CDR3 DNA: TGTGCCAGCAGCCGCACGGGGAGGTCCTACGAG. Translated: CASSRTGRSYE. The full-length CDR3 reads as CASSRTGRSYEQYF.